Listed below are T cell receptor beta chains from one sample, sequenced in a study of cytomegalovirus exposure and HLA in healthy donors. Sequencing used immunoSEQ multiplex PCR; TCRdb keeps in-frame clones, though not all of them. The sample has about 120,000 clones, around four fifths seen once; the top ten hold approximately 1.8%. Sequenced input: PBMCs. These receptors were taken from a man aged 40-49 years in good health and CMV-seronegative. Both conserved end residues are part of each CDR3. Each record gives: V gene, clone size, D gene, J gene, CDR3 protein, CDR3 DNA. A D gene is named only where the DNA matches it firmly. Expanded clones are given a class, and other clones once, few, many or no size at all.

TRBV30,NA,NA,TRBJ2-2,CAWSEPPGAVF,TGTGCCTGGAGTGAACCCCCGGGAGCTGTTTTT
TRBV4-2,NA,NA,TRBJ1-6,CASSQGADRRSNPPPLHF,TGTGCCAGCAGCCAAGGGGCCGACAGGCGATCTAATCCTCCACCCCTCCACTTT
TRBV7-9,NA,NA,TRBJ1-2,CASSLLIPGRGFGYTF,TGTGCCAGCAGCTTATTGATCCCGGGAAGGGGGTTTGGCTACACCTTC
TRBV19,NA,TRBD1,TRBJ2-7,CASSTGTGSYEQYF,TGTGCCAGTTCCACCGGGACAGGGTCCTACGAGCAGTACTTC
TRBV10-1,NA,NA,TRBJ2-3,CASSESAVTTDTQYF,TGCGCCAGCAGTGAGTCGGCCGTCACCACAGATACGCAGTATTTT
TRBV5-1,NA,TRBD1,TRBJ2-6,CASSEVKGAVANGLTF,TGCGCCAGCAGCGAGGTCAAGGGGGCGGTGGCCAACGGCCTGACTTTC
TRBV7-2,NA,TRBD1,TRBJ1-5,CASSRTGALPQPQHF,TGTGCCAGCAGCCGGACAGGGGCCCTGCCTCAGCCCCAGCATTTT
TRBV4-3,few,TRBD2,TRBJ2-7,CASSQDWLAGSYEQYF,TGCGCCAGCAGCCAAGATTGGCTAGCGGGGTCCTACGAGCAGTACTTC
TRBV5-1,NA,NA,TRBJ1-1,CASSFGGRLSEAFF,TGCGCCAGCAGCTTCGGGGGACGTCTCTCTGAAGCTTTCTTT
TRBV7-6,NA,TRBD1,TRBJ2-1,CASSFGQGSYNEQFF,TGTGCCAGCAGCTTTGGACAGGGCTCCTACAATGAGCAGTTCTTC
TRBV6-5,NA,NA,TRBJ1-2,CATYAPDGYTF,TGTGCCACCTACGCACCTGATGGCTACACCTTC
TRBV6-5,NA,TRBD1,TRBJ2-5,CASRPTTGKGETQYF,TGTGCCAGCAGACCGACGACAGGGAAGGGAGAGACCCAGTACTTC
TRBV6-6,NA,TRBD1,TRBJ2-7,CASSRDRGYEQYF,TGTGCCAGCAGTAGAGACAGGGGTTACGAGCAGTACTTC
TRBV6-8,NA,TRBD1,TRBJ2-3,CARVLGNRGILLPSTDTQYF,TGTGCCAGAGTCTTGGGGAACAGGGGGATCCTACTGCCTAGCACAGATACGCAGTATTTT
TRBV28,NA,NA,TRBJ1-2,CASSLGPGGYGYTF,TGTGCCAGCAGTTTAGGGCCGGGAGGGTATGGCTACACCTTC
TRBV10-1,NA,NA,TRBJ2-7,CASSQGYEQYF,TGCGCCAGCAGTCAGGGGTACGAGCAGTACTTC
TRBV7-2,few,NA,TRBJ1-2,CASSLREGTTRPYGYTF,TGTGCCAGCAGTCTTAGAGAGGGGACAACTCGTCCGTATGGCTACACCTTC
TRBV30,NA,TRBD2,TRBJ2-7,CAWRRPSGGAYEQYF,TGTGCCTGGAGGCGCCCTAGCGGGGGGGCCTACGAGCAGTACTTC
TRBV5-4,medium-sized,TRBD2,TRBJ2-7,CASSVGLGGYEQYF,TGTGCCAGCAGCGTTGGACTAGGAGGGTACGAGCAGTACTTC
TRBV21-1,NA,NA,TRBJ1-5,CASSNCTIYSNQPQHF,TGTGCCAGCAGCAATTGTACAATTTATAGCAATCAGCCCCAGCATTTT
TRBV19,NA,NA,TRBJ1-5,CATRGGGAGSNQPQHF,TGTGCCACAAGGGGTGGGGGGGCCGGGAGCAATCAGCCCCAGCATTTT
TRBV6-4,few,TRBD1,TRBJ1-5,CASSARQGEQPQHF,TGTGCCAGCAGCGCTAGACAGGGGGAGCAGCCCCAGCATTTT
TRBV7-9,NA,TRBD1,TRBJ1-2,CASSPPGQGSAGYTF,TGTGCCAGCAGCCCGCCGGGACAGGGGTCAGCAGGCTACACCTTC
TRBV7-8,NA,NA,TRBJ1-3,CASSLVRSSGNTIYF,TGTGCCAGCAGCTTAGTAAGGAGCTCTGGAAACACCATATATTTT
TRBV11-2,once,TRBD1,TRBJ2-7,CASSTTGGVYEQYF,TGTGCCAGCAGCACGACAGGGGGGGTCTACGAGCAGTACTTC
TRBV25-1,NA,NA,TRBJ2-1,CASSEGQGNEQFF,TGTGCCAGCAGTGAAGGGCAGGGGAATGAGCAGTTCTTC
TRBV7-8,NA,NA,TRBJ1-1,CASSYGQMNTEAFF,TGTGCCAGCAGCTACGGACAAATGAACACTGAAGCTTTCTTT
TRBV9,NA,NA,TRBJ1-2,CASSVDGMGYTF,TGTGCCAGCAGCGTAGACGGGATGGGCTACACCTTC
TRBV19,NA,NA,TRBJ1-2,CASTEPGQGEHGYTF,TGTGCCAGTACCGAACCGGGACAAGGGGAGCACGGCTACACCTTC
TRBV4-1,NA,TRBD2,TRBJ2-3,CASSQEWSGVLSTDTQYF,TGCGCCAGCAGCCAAGAATGGAGCGGGGTCCTTAGCACAGATACGCAGTATTTT